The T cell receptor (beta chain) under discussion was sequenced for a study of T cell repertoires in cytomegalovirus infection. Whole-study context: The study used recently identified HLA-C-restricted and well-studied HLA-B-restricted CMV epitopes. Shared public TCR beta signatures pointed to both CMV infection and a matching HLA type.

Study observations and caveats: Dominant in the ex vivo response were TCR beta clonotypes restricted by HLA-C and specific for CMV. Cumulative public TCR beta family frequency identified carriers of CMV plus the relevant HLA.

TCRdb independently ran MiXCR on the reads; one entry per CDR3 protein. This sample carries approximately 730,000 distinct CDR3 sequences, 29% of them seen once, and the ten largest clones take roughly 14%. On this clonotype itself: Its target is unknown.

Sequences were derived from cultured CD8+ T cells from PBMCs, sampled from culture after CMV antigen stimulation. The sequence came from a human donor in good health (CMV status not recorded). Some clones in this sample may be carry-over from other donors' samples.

As DNA, the CDR3 is TGCAGTGCCCTATCAGGGATCTACTACTACGAGCAGTACTTC. Its protein is CSALSGIYYYEQYF. The gene calls are TRBV20-1 and TRBJ2-7; perhaps TRBD1 as D (5 bases). V lost 6 bases to trimming and J lost 3 bases, with 18 bases between them. Germline V gene data show CDR1 as DFQATT and CDR2 as SNEGSKA (reference sequence). The CDR3 totals 14 residues.